This T cell receptor (beta chain) was retrieved from a study of CD4 and CD8 cells across lung adenocarcinoma regions. This clonotype was counted a few times. CDR1 SGHAT and CDR2 FQNNGV come from the germline V gene. There are 14 residues in the CDR3. TCRdb passed the PCR reads through MiXCR, listing each CDR3 protein once. The sample carries over 2,500 distinct CDR3 sequences, roughly 51% recorded once. The J gene is TRBJ2-1, the V gene TRBV11-2; 8 bases are shared with TRBD2. The J call may be wrong; the DNA end is better matched by TRBJ2-7. This sequence originates from a male donor with lung adenocarcinoma. The CD4 and CD8 labels of this study may be unreliable. Source material: CD8+ T cells from the center of a lung tumor. The CDR3 protein is CASSSGTSSYEQYF. CDR3 coding DNA: TGTGCCAGCAGCTCCGGGACTAGCTCCTACGAGCAGTACTTC.